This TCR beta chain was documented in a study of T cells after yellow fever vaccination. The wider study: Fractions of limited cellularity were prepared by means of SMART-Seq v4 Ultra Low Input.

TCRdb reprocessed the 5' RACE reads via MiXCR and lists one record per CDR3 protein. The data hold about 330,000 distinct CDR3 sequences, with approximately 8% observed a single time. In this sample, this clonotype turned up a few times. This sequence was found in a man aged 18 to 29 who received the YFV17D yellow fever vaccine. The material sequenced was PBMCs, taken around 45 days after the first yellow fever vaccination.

The CDR3 DNA reads TGTGCCAGCAGTGACTTTTCGAACACCGGGGAGCTGTTTTTT. This codes for CASSDFSNTGELFF. V is TRBV7-3 and J is TRBJ2-2, with D uncertain. Trimming removed 6 bases from V and 0 bases from J, with 8 bases in between. The CDR3 covers 14 residues. Germline values: CDR1 SGHTA, CDR2 FQGTGA.